This T cell receptor (beta chain) is drawn from a study of T cell repertoires in cytomegalovirus infection. Overall study context: From public TCR beta signatures came an indication of both CMV infection and matching HLA type. General study results and limits: The ex vivo response showed dominance by HLA-C-restricted CMV-specific TCR beta clonotypes.

The V end lost 6 bases, the J end lost 0 bases, and 12 bases lay between the germline ends. Germline CDR1 and CDR2: SGHNT and YENEEA. There are 15 residues in the CDR3. TCRdb redid the calling of the reads with MiXCR, one entry per CDR3 protein. In the table there are approximately 500,000 distinct CDR3 sequences, approximately 10% of which are singletons. This clonotype was detected ten times or more. Antigen specificity is unknown. Material: PBMCs. This receptor was identified in a human donor in good health (CMV status not recorded). Some clones in this sample may be carry-over from other donors' samples. The V and J genes are TRBV11-3 and TRBJ2-1; tentative D call: TRBD2 (6 bases). The CDR3, as DNA: TGTGCCAGCAGTTTCCCCGGGAGCTCCTACAATGAGCAGTTCTTC. Its translation: CASSFPGSSYNEQFF.